The 7 T cell receptor beta chains given below trace back to one sample, sequenced in a study of cytomegalovirus exposure and HLA in healthy donors (dated 2017 in TCRdb). Libraries were prepared through the immunoSEQ multiplex PCR assay. The multiplex PCR relied on a mix of 60 forward primers for TCR Vbeta segments and 13 reverse primers for TCR Jbeta segments. The immuneACCESS repertoire file appears here via TCRdb, limited to in-frame rearrangements. These files lack a portion of the clones; in checked studies, under half of the deficit traces to unresolved V genes, and the cause of the others is not known. The sample data list 280,000 or so clones, and around 90% of these were observed just once. The ten largest make up roughly 2% of the sample. Sequenced sample: PBMCs. These receptors all stem from a woman aged 18-29 years in good health and CMV-seronegative.

V gene TRBV2 combines with J gene TRBJ2-1; 13 positions agree with TRBD2. CDR1 is SNHLY and CDR2 is FYNNEI in the germline V gene. The CDR3 spans 16 residues. The ends lost 4 bases at V and 8 bases at J; junction bases unmatched: 8. The CDR3 DNA is TGTGCCAGCAGTGCCCCACTAGCGGGGGGGCATGATGAGCAGTTCTTC. Its translation: CASSAPLAGGHDEQFF.

This rearrangement joins TRBV2 to TRBJ1-4, with TRBD1 identical over 9 bases. Germline V gene data show CDR1 as SNHLY and CDR2 as FYNNEI. CDR3 size: 14 residues. After removal of 7 bases from V and 8 bases from J, the junction contained 8 bases not matched to a gene. The CDR3 DNA is TGTGCCAGCACCGACGGGACAGGGAGGGAAAAACTGTTTTTT. The encoded protein is CASTDGTGREKLFF.

This clone appeared once. The V and J genes are TRBV7-9 and TRBJ2-3; D remains ambiguous. The V gene lost 3 bases and the J gene lost 1 base, with 8 bases spanning the gap. The CDR3 contains 14 residues. Germline V gene sequence: CDR1 SEHNR, CDR2 FQNEAQ (reference sequence). CDR3 in amino acids: CASSFDSGTDTQYF. The CDR3 bases are TGTGCCAGCAGCTTTGATAGTGGCACAGATACGCAGTATTTT.

The J gene is TRBJ1-3, the V gene TRBV14; tentatively, D is TRBD1 (5 bases). V lost 1 base, J lost 0 bases, and 16 bases lay in between. CDR1 and CDR2 from the germline V gene are SGHDN and FVKESK. The CDR3 runs 18 residues. For the CDR3, the DNA is TGTGCCAGCAGCCAAGGAGTGTCGAGACAGTACTCTGGAAACACCATATATTTT. Encoded protein: CASSQGVSRQYSGNTIYF.

The chain combines TRBV10-3 with TRBJ1-3; 9 positions match TRBD1. The junction had 3 bases not matched to a gene; V was cut back by 6 bases and J by 3 bases. This CDR3 has 14 residues. CDR1 is ENHRY, CDR2 SYGVKD, per germline. CDR3 protein: CAIRLTGGGNTIYF. The CDR3, as DNA: TGTGCCATCAGATTGACAGGGGGTGGAAACACCATATATTTT.

V and J are TRBV6-5 and TRBJ2-2; 9 bases match TRBD2. The CDR3 is 15 residues long. V shed 3 bases, J shed 6 bases, and the junction held 5 bases outside the gene matches. CDR1 and CDR2 (germline): MNHEY, SVGAGI. CDR3 sequence (DNA): TGTGCCAGCAGTTATTCTAGCGGGGTCGCCGGGGAGCTGTTTTTT. This gives the protein CASSYSSGVAGELFF.

This clone has just one count. The rearrangement links TRBV9 to TRBJ1-2; tentative D call: TRBD1 (6 bases). CDR3 length: 14 amino acids. Between the trimmed V and J ends, which lost 3 bases and 1 base, there was a span of 10 bases. Per germline, CDR1 SGDLS and CDR2 YYNGEE. CDR3 nucleotide sequence: TGTGCCAGCAGCGGGACAGAAAATAACTATGGCTACACCTTC. Amino acids: CASSGTENNYGYTF.